Listed here are 12 T cell receptor beta chains from one sample, sequenced in a study of PD-1 blockade in classical Hodgkin lymphoma. All the patients suffered relapse after autologous stem cell transplantation, and brentuximab vedotin exposure differed. Sequenced by immunoSEQ multiplex PCR; TCRdb stores in-frame clones only, minus some. The sample comprises about 94,000 clones, roughly nine tenths of which are singletons, and about 10% rests with the top ten. The input for sequencing was peripheral blood mononuclear cells (PBMCs), taken before the second cycle of nivolumab. The receptors originated from a human donor with classical Hodgkin lymphoma.

The rearrangement uses TRBV15 and TRBJ2-3; D perhaps matches TRBD2 (5 bases). The length of the CDR3 is 15 residues. Trimming left V 3 bases short and J 2 bases short, with 12 bases between. The germline V gene has CDR1 LNHNV and CDR2 YYDKDF (reference sequence). The CDR3: CATSRPSSFTDTQYF. The CDR3 nucleotides read TGTGCCACCAGCAGGCCTAGCAGTTTCACAGATACGCAGTATTTT.

The gene calls are TRBV27 and TRBJ2-7; D is unclear. Deletions cut 2 bases from V and 2 bases from J, with 7 bases between. Germline V lookup: CDR1 MNHEY, CDR2 SMNVEV (reference sequence). This CDR3 region has 13 residues. This chain's CDR3 is CASSLRPAYEQYF. The CDR3, as DNA: TGTGCCAGCAGTTTAAGGCCGGCCTACGAGCAGTACTTC.

The chain recombines TRBV2 with TRBJ2-7; D might be TRBD1 (5 bases). Germline V lookup: CDR1 SNHLY, CDR2 FYNNEI. This CDR3 region has 12 residues. V was cut by 6 bases and J by 3 bases, with 9 bases left in between. CDR3 loop: CASRGPNYEQYF. In DNA, the CDR3 is TGTGCCAGCAGGGGGCCAAACTACGAGCAGTACTTC. Combining the CDR3 with reference TRBV2 and TRBJ2-7 gives the whole variable domain EPEVTQTPSHQVTQMGQEVILRCVPISNHLYFYWYRQILGQKVEFLVSFYNNEISEKSEIFDDQFSVERPDGSNFTLKIRSTKLEDSAMYFCASRGPNYEQYFGPGTRLTVT.

This chain uses TRBV11-2 with TRBJ2-7; 7 nucleotides agree with TRBD2. Germline V gene sequence: CDR1 SGHAT, CDR2 FQNNGV. This CDR3 has 17 amino acids. With V trimmed by 2 bases and J by 0 bases, 10 bases remained unmatched. CDR3 nucleotides: TGTGCCAGCAGCTTAAAGTGGGGGGGTACTAGCTCCTACGAGCAGTACTTC. Protein product: CASSLKWGGTSSYEQYF.

The chain combines TRBV5-1 with TRBJ1-6; the match to TRBD1 covers 8 bases. With V trimmed by 4 bases and J by 3 bases, 3 bases remained unmatched. Germline loops: CDR1 SGHRS, CDR2 YFSETQ. The CDR3 loop spans 15 amino acids. The CDR3 region is CASSPQGVYNSPLHF. The CDR3 DNA follows: TGCGCCAGCAGCCCACAGGGGGTCTATAATTCACCCCTCCACTTT.

This clone was recorded only once. This chain connects TRBV11-2 to TRBJ1-4; D not certain. V dropped 5 bases and J dropped 4 bases, with 14 bases sitting between them. Germline values: CDR1 SGHAT, CDR2 FQNNGV. The CDR3 totals 15 residues. CDR3 DNA: TGTGCCAGCAGCGGCCAGGACGGCGATAATGAAAAACTGTTTTTT. Translated, it gives CASSGQDGDNEKLFF.

This chain uses TRBV29-1 with TRBJ2-5; D gene uncertain. The CDR3 is made up of 10 amino acids. Germline CDR1 SQVTM, CDR2 ANQGSEA. V was cut by 4 bases and J by 5 bases, with 5 bases left in between. The CDR3 sequence is CSVGSETQYF. CDR3 DNA sequence: TGCAGCGTTGGCTCGGAGACCCAGTACTTC. Full variable domain (outside the CDR3, taken from reference TRBV29-1 and TRBJ2-5): SAVISQKPSRDICQRGTSLTIQCQVDSQVTMMFWYRQQPGQSLTLIATANQGSEATYESGFVIDKFPISRPNLTFSTLTVSNMSPEDSSIYLCSVGSETQYFGPGTRLLVL.

This clone was observed once. The V call is TRBV25-1, the J call TRBJ1-2; D unclear. Germline V gene lookup returns CDR1 MGHDK and CDR2 SYGVNS. This CDR3 has 14 residues. V lost 5 bases and J lost 0, with 10 bases in between. The CDR3 region is CASSSRATNYGYTF. CDR3 DNA sequence: TGTGCCAGCAGTTCGCGGGCCACTAACTATGGCTACACCTTC.

The chain combines TRBV5-1 with TRBJ2-3, with D possibly matching TRBD2 (5 bases). With 0 bases removed from V and 5 bases from J, the gap between germline ends came to 13 bases. Germline CDR1 reads SGHRS; CDR2 reads YFSETQ. The CDR3 spans 15 residues. The CDR3 DNA reads as TGCGCCAGCAGCTTGGAACGGCGGGTGGGAGATACGCAGTATTTT. Its protein is CASSLERRVGDTQYF.

The chain joins TRBV7-2 to TRBJ1-6; 8 bases match TRBD1. The length of the CDR3 is 15 residues. Germline V CDR1 and CDR2: SGHTA, FQGNSA. The V and J ends lost 3 bases and 14 bases, in that order; junction bases with no gene match: 12. For the CDR3, the DNA is TGTGCCAGCAGCTTTAGACAGGGGACTTTTGAATCCCTCCACTTT. It specifies CASSFRQGTFESLHF. Full variable domain (remainder filled in from reference TRBV7-2 and TRBJ1-6): GAGVSQSPSNKVTEKGKDVELRCDPISGHTALYWYRQSLGQGLEFLIYFQGNSAPDKSGLPSDRFSAERTGGSVSTLTIQRTQQEDSAVYLCASSFRQGTFESLHFGNGTRLTVT.

This clone has a single count. The CDR3 DNA sequence: TGTGCCAGCCGCCGAGGGGGGGGCGAGCAGTACTTC. Translation gives CASRRGGGEQYF. The chain carries TRBV27 and TRBJ2-7; D perhaps matches TRBD2 (7 bases). Trimming removed 8 bases at V and 6 bases at J, with 14 bases between. The CDR3 consists of 12 residues. The V gene's germline CDR1 is MNHEY and CDR2 SMNVEV (reference sequence).

To note about this clone: The junction departs from the called germline gene at one end, perhaps through a read error. The J gene is TRBJ2-7, the V gene TRBV10-1, with D hard to call. The CDR3 covers 13 residues. CDR1 is WNHNN and CDR2 is SYGVQD in the germline V gene (reference sequence). CDR3 coding DNA: TGCGCCAGCAGCGAGTCACCCAACGGCGAGCAGTACTTC. Encoded protein: CASSESPNGEQYF.